This TCR beta chain originates from a study of control samples from healthy donors and cancer patients. TCRdb's copy holds only in-frame clones and misses some; the assay was immunoSEQ multiplex PCR. The top ten hold 8.5% to 9.5% of the sample, which has 120,000 to 150,000 clones, less than 90% seen once. The table lists this clone with a few counts. The CDR3 runs 15 residues. The germline gives CDR1 PRHDT, CDR2 FYEKMQ (reference sequence). Losses at the gene ends were 3 bases for V and 6 bases for J; bases not matched to a gene: 5. Input material: blood. J is TRBJ2-7 and V is TRBV13, with 13 bases lining up with TRBD2. The clonotype comes from a woman aged 25-40 years in good health. This chain's CDR3 is CASSLRLAGGSEQYF. The CDR3 DNA follows: TGTGCCAGCAGCTTGAGACTAGCGGGAGGAAGCGAGCAGTACTTC.